This T cell receptor (beta chain) emerged from a study of T cell responses to AZD1222 COVID-19 vaccine. Only in-frame clones appear in the TCRdb table, and some are missing; sequencing was by immunoSEQ multiplex PCR. The sample holds about 200,000 clones, around 94% seen once. Losses at the gene ends were 4 bases for V and 5 bases for J; bases not matched to a gene: 5. CDR1 is SGHAT, CDR2 FQNNGV, per germline. This CDR3 is 14 amino acids long. V gene TRBV11-2 combines with J gene TRBJ2-7, with 10 nucleotides matching TRBD1. This sequence originates from an adult who received the MenACWY meningococcal vaccine as a control. The sequences come from peripheral blood, collected 28 days after the second dose of the MenACWY control vaccine. CDR3 amino acids: CASSWGTGENEQYF. The CDR3 DNA follows: TGTGCCAGCAGCTGGGGGACAGGGGAGAACGAGCAGTACTTC.